This T cell receptor beta chain appears in the sequencing data of a study of CD8 T cells in Susac syndrome. It was treatment-naive patients with stable or active relapsing-remitting disease who made up the multiple sclerosis controls. Random hexamers primed reverse transcription of about 0.5 to 1 ug RNA. Each CDR3 protein gets one entry after TCRdb re-called the immunoSEQ multiplex PCR reads with MiXCR. Here the sample spans over 150,000 distinct CDR3 sequences, roughly 92% being singletons. The CDR3 is 13 residues long. Losses at the gene ends were 0 bases for V and 11 bases for J; bases not matched to a gene: 8. Looked up from germline, CDR1 is DFQATT and CDR2 is SNEGSKA (reference sequence).

The source of this sequence is a human donor with multiple sclerosis. The sample comprised CD4+ T cells from PBMCs. V usage is TRBV20-1 and J usage is TRBJ2-5; TRBD1 matches 8 bases. This chain's CDR3 is CSARDLPWDRQYF. CDR3 in DNA: TGCAGTGCTAGAGATCTTCCATGGGACAGGCAGTACTTC.